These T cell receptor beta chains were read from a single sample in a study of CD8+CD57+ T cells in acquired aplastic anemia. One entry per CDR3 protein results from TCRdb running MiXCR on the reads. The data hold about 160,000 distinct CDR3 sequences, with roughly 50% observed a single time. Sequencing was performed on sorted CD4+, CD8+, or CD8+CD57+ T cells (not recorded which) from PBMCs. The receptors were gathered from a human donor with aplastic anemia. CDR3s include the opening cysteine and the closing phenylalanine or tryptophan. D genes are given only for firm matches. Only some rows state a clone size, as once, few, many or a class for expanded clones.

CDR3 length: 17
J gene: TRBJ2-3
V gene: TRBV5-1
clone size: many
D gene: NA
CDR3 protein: CASSLATGRQTADTQYF
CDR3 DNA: TGCGCCAGCAGCTTGGCTACCGGGAGACAAACTGCAGATACGCAGTATTTT

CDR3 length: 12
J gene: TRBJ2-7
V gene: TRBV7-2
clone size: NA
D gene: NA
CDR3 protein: CASSFGDYEQYF
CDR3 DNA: TGTGCCAGCAGCTTCGGAGACTACGAGCAGTACTTC

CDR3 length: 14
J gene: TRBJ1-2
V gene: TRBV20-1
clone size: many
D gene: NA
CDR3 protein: CSAGGGFSNYGYTF
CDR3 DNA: TGCAGTGCCGGTGGAGGTTTTAGTAACTATGGCTACACCTTC

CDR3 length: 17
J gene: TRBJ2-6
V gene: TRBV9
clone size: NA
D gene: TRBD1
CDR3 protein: CASSTGTGVGGANVLTF
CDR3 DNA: TGTGCCAGCAGCACCGGGACAGGGGTAGGAGGGGCCAACGTCCTGACTTTC

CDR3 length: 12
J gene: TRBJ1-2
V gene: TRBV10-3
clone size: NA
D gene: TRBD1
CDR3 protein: CAIRQGAYGYTF
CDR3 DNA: TGTGCCATCAGACAGGGGGCCTATGGCTACACCTTC

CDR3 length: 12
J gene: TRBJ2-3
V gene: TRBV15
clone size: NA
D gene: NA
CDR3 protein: CATSGGADTQYF
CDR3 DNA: TGTGCCACCTCGGGGGGCGCAGATACGCAGTATTTT

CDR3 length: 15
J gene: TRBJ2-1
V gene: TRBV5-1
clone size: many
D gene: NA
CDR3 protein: CASSGGGFPYNEQFF
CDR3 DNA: TGCGCCAGCAGCGGTGGAGGGTTCCCCTACAATGAGCAGTTCTTC

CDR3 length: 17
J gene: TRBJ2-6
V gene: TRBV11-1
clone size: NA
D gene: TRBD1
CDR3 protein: CASSWGQGSSGANVLTF
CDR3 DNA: TGTGCCAGCAGCTGGGGACAGGGAAGCTCTGGGGCCAACGTCCTGACTTTC

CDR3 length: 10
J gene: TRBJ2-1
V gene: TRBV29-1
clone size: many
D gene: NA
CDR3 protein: CSVRGNEQFF
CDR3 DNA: TGCAGCGTTAGGGGGAATGAGCAGTTCTTC

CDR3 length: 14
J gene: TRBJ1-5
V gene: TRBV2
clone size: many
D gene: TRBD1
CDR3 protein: CASMKDRGGQPQHF
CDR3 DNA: TGTGCCAGCATGAAAGACAGGGGCGGACAGCCCCAGCATTTT

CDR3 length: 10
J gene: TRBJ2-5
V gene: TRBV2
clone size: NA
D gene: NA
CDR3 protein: CASTGETQYF
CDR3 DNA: TGTGCCAGCACGGGGGAGACCCAGTACTTC

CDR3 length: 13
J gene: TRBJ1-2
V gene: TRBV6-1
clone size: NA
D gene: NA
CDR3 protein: CASNPGQNYGYTF
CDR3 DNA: TGTGCCAGCAATCCAGGTCAGAACTATGGCTACACCTTC

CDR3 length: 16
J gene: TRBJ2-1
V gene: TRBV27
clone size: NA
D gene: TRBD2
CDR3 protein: CASSRTSGGTYNEQFF
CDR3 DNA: TGTGCCAGCAGTAGAACTAGCGGGGGGACCTACAATGAGCAGTTCTTC

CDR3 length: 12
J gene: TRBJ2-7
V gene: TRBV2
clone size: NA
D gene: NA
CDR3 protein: CATTYRGLEQYF
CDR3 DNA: TGTGCCACCACGTACCGGGGACTCGAGCAGTACTTC

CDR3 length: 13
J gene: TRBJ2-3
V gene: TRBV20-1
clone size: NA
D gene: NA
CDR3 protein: CSATNTGADTQYF
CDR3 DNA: TGCAGTGCGACGAATACAGGCGCAGATACGCAGTATTTT

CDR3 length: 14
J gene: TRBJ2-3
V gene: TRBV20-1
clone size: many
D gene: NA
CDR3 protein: CSGGEDPVADTQYF
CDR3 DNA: TGCAGTGGGGGTGAAGACCCCGTAGCAGATACGCAGTATTTT

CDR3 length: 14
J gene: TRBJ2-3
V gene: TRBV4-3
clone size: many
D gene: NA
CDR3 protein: CASSQVLGVDTQYF
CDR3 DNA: TGCGCCAGCAGCCAAGTCTTAGGCGTAGATACGCAGTATTTT

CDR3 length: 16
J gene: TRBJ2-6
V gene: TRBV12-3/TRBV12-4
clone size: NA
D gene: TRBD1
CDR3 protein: CTSSATGGSGANVLTF
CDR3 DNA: TGTACCAGCAGCGCGACAGGGGGATCTGGGGCCAACGTCCTGACTTTC

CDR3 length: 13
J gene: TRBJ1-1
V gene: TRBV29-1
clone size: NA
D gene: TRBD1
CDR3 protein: CSVAQTGRIEAFF
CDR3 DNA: TGCAGCGTTGCCCAGACAGGGAGGATTGAAGCTTTCTTT

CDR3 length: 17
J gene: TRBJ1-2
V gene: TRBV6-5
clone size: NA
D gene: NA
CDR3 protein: CASSYRGIVSRGYGYTF
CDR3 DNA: TGTGCCAGCAGTTACCGGGGGATAGTTAGCCGGGGCTATGGCTACACCTTC

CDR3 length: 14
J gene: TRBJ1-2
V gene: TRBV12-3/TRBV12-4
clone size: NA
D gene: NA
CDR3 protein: CASSRDTPNYGYTF
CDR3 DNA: TGTGCCAGCAGTCGGGACACCCCTAACTATGGCTACACCTTC

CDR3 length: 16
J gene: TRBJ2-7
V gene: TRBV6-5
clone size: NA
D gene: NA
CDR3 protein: CASSYRGNPRSYEQYF
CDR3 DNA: TGTGCCAGCAGTTACCGTGGGAACCCGAGGTCCTACGAGCAGTACTTC

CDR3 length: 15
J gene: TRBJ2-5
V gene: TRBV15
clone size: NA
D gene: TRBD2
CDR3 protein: CATSAGTSGEETQYF
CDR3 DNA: TGTGCCACCAGCGCCGGGACTAGCGGGGAAGAGACCCAGTACTTC

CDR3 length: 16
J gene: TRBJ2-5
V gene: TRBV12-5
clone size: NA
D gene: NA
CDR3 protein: CASGLVGSSKGETQYF
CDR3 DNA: TGTGCTAGTGGTTTGGTGGGCAGTTCCAAAGGGGAGACCCAGTACTTC

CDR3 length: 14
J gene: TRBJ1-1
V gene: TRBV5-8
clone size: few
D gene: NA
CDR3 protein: CASSLVGSHTEAFF
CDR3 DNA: TGTGCCAGCAGCTTGGTAGGATCGCACACTGAAGCTTTCTTT

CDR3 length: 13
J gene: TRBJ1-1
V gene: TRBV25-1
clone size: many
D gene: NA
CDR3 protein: CASSEYLQGQAFF
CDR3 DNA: TGTGCCAGCAGTGAATATTTACAGGGACAAGCTTTCTTT

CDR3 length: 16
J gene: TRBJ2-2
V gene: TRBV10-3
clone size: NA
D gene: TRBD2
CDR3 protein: CAIRERTSGNTGELFF
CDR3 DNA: TGTGCCATCAGGGAGCGGACTAGCGGAAACACCGGGGAGCTGTTTTTT

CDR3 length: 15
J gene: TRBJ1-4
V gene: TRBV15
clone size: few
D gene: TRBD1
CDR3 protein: CATSDRTGSYEKLFF
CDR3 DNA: TGTGCCACCAGTGACCGGACAGGATCGTACGAAAAACTGTTTTTT

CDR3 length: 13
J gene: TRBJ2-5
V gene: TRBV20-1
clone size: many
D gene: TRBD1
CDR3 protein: CSARDRQGQAQYF
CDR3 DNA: TGCAGTGCTAGAGATAGACAGGGGCAGGCCCAGTACTTC

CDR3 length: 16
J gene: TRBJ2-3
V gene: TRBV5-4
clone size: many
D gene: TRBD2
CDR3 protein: CASSFRGRALTDTQYF
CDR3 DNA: TGTGCCAGCAGCTTTCGCGGGAGGGCCCTGACAGATACGCAGTATTTT

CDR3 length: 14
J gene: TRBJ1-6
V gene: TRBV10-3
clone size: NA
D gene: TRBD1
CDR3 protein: CAISGTGDNSPLHF
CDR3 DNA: TGTGCCATCAGCGGGACAGGGGATAATTCACCCCTCCACTTT

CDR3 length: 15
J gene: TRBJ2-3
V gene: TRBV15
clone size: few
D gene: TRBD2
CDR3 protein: CATSGREASTDTQYF
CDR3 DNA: TGTGCCACCAGCGGCCGGGAGGCTAGCACAGATACGCAGTATTTT

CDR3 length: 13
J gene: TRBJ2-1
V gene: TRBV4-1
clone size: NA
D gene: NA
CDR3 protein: CASSLDSDNEQFF
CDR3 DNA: TGCGCCAGCAGCCTGGACAGTGACAATGAGCAGTTCTTC

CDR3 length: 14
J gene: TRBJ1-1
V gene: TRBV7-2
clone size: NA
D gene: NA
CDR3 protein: CASTQSTENTEAFF
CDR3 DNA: TGTGCCAGCACCCAATCGACAGAGAACACTGAAGCTTTCTTT

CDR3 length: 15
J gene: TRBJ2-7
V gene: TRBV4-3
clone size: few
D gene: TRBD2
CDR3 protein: CASSHPGLAAGEQYF
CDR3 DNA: TGCGCCAGCAGCCACCCGGGACTAGCGGCGGGCGAGCAGTACTTC

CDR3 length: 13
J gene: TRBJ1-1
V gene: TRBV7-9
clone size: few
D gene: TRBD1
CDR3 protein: CAGLGTVNTVAFF
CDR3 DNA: TGTGCCGGGCTAGGGACAGTCAACACTGTAGCTTTCTTT

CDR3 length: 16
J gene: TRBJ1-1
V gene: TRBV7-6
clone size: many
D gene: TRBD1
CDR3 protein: CASSLRPGGSNTEAFF
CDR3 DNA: TGTGCCAGCAGCTTACGGCCAGGGGGTTCGAACACTGAAGCTTTCTTT

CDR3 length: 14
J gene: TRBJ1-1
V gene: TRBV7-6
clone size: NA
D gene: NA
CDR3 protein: CASSPGGGITEAFF
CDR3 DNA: TGTGCCAGCAGCCCTGGAGGGGGGATAACTGAAGCTTTCTTT

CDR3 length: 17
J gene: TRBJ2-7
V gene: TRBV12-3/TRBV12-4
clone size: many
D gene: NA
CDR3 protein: CASSLRGSGTRSYEQYF
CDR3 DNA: TGTGCCAGCAGTTTAAGGGGATCCGGCACCCGCTCCTACGAGCAGTACTTC

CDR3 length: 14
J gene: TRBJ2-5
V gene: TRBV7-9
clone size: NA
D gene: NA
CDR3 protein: CASSSGFLGETQYF
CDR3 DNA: TGTGCCAGCAGTTCCGGGTTTCTGGGGGAGACCCAGTACTTC

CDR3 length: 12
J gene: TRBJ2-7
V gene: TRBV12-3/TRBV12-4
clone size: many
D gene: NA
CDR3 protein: CASSFNRGVQYF
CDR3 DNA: TGTGCCAGCAGTTTCAATCGCGGTGTTCAGTACTTC

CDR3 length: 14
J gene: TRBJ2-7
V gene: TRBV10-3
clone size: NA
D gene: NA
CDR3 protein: CATKDEAKTYEQYF
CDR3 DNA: TGTGCCACGAAAGACGAGGCAAAGACCTACGAGCAGTACTTC

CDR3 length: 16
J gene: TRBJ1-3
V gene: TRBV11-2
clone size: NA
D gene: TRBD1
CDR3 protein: CASSLEGQGLGNTIYF
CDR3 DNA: TGTGCCAGCAGCCTAGAGGGACAGGGGTTGGGAAACACCATATATTTT

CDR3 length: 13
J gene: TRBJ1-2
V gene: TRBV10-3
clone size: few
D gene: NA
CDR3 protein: CAISDGREDGYTF
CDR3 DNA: TGTGCCATCAGTGACGGTAGGGAGGATGGCTACACCTTC

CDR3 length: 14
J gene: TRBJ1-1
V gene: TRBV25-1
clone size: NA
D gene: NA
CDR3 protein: CASSVEGGGTEAFF
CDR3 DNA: TGTGCCAGCAGTGTTGAGGGGGGGGGGACTGAAGCTTTCTTT

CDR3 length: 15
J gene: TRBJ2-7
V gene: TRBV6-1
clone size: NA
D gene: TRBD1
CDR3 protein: CASSSGQGTTYEQYF
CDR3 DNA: TGTGCCAGCAGTAGCGGACAGGGGACCACCTACGAGCAGTACTTC

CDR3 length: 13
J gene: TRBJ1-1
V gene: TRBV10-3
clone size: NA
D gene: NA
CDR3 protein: CAGSDKGGTEAFF
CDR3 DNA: TGTGCCGGCAGTGACAAGGGAGGCACTGAAGCTTTCTTT

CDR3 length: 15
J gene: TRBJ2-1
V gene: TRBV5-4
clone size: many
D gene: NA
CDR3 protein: CASSLRQGNSNEQFF
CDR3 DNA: TGTGCCAGCAGCTTGAGGCAGGGTAATTCGAATGAGCAGTTCTTC

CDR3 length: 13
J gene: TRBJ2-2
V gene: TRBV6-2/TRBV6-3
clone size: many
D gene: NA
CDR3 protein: CASSYGGNGELFF
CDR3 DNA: TGTGCCAGCAGTTATGGGGGTAACGGGGAGCTGTTTTTT

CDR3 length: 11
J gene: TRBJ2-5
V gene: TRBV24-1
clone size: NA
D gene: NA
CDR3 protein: CATGTQETQYF
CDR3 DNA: TGTGCCACCGGGACTCAAGAGACCCAGTACTTC

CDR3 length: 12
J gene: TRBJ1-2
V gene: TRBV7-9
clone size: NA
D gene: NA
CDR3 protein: CASSLWIYGYTF
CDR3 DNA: TGTGCCAGCAGCTTATGGATCTATGGCTACACCTTC

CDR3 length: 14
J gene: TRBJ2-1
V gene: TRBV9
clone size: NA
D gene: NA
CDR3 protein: CASSVAGQLNEQFF
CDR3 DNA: TGTGCCAGCAGCGTAGCGGGGCAGCTCAATGAGCAGTTCTTC

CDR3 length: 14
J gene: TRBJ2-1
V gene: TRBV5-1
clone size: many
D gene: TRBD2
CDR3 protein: CASKTSGVNNEQFF
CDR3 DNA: TGCGCCAGCAAAACTAGCGGGGTAAACAATGAGCAGTTCTTC

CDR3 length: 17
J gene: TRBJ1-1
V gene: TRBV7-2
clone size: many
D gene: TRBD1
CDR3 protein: CASSPPDRGTMNTEAFF
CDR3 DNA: TGTGCCAGCAGCCCGCCGGACAGGGGGACAATGAACACTGAAGCTTTCTTT

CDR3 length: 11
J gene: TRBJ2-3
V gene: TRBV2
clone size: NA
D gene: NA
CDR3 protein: CAGPWGDTQYF
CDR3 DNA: TGTGCCGGTCCCTGGGGGGATACGCAGTATTTT

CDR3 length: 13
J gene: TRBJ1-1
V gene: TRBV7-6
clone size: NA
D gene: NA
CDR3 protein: CASSPNVDQEAFF
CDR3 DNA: TGTGCCAGCAGCCCAAACGTGGACCAGGAAGCTTTCTTT

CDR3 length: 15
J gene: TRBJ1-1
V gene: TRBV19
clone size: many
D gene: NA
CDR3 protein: CASSQQTGSRSEAFF
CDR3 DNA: TGTGCCAGTAGCCAGCAGACGGGCTCTCGGAGTGAAGCTTTCTTT

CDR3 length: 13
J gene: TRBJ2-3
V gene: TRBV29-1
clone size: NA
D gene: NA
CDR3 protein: CSVEVGNTDTQYF
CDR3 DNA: TGCAGCGTTGAAGTTGGGAACACAGATACGCAGTATTTT

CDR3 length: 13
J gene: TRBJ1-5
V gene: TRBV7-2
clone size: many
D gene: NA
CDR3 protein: CASSLGPPQPQHF
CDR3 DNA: TGTGCCAGCAGCTTAGGACCCCCCCAGCCCCAGCATTTT

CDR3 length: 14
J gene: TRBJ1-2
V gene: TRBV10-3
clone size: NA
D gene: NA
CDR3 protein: CAISAIGEDYGYTF
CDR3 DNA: TGTGCCATCAGTGCGATAGGGGAGGACTATGGCTACACCTTC